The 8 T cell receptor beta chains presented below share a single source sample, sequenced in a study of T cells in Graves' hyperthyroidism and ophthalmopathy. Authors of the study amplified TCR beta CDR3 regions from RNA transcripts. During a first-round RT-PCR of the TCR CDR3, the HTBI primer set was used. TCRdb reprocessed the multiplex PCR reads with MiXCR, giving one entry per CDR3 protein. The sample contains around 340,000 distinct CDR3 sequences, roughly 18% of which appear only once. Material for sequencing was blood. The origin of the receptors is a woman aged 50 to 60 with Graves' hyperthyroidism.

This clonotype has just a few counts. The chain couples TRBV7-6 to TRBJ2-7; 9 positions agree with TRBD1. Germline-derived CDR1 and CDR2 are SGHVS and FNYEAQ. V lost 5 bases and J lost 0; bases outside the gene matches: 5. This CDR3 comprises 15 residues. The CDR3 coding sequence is TGTGCCAGCAGCGAGGGACAGGGAGTCTCCTACGAGCAGTACTTC. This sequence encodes CASSEGQGVSYEQYF.

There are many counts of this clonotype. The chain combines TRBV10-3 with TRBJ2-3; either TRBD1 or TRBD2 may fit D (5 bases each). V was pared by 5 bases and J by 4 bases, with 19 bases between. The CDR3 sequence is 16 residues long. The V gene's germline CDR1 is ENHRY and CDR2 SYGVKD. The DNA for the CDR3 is TGTGCCATCAGTCCCGAGGGGCCCGAATGGGCAGATACGCAGTATTTT. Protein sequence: CAISPEGPEWADTQYF.

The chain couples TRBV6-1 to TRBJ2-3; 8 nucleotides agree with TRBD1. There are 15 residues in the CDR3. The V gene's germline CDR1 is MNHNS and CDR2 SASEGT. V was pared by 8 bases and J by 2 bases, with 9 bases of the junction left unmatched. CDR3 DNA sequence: TGTGCCAGCGGCGAGACAGGGGCCTTCACAGATACGCAGTATTTT. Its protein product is CASGETGAFTDTQYF.

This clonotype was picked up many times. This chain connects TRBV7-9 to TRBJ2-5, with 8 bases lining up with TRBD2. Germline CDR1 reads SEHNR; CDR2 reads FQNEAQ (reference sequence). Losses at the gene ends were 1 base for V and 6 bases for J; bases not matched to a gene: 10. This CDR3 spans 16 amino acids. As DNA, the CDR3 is TGTGCCAGCAGCTTAGTTGTCGCGGGAGGAGGGAAGACCCAGTACTTC. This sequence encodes CASSLVVAGGGKTQYF.

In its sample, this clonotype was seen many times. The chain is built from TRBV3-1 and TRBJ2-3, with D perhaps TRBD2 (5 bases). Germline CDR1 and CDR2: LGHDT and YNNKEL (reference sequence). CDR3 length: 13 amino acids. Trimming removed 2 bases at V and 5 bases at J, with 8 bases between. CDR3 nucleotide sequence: TGTGCCAGCAGCCAAATGAGGGAAGATACGCAGTATTTT. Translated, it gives CASSQMREDTQYF.

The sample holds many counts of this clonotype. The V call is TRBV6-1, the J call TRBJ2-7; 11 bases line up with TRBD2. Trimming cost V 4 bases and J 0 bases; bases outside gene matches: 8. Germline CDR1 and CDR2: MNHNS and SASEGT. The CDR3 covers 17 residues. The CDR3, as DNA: TGTGCCAGCAGTGGGTATTTGGGGACTAGCGGCTCCTACGAGCAGTACGTC. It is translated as CASSGYLGTSGSYEQYV.

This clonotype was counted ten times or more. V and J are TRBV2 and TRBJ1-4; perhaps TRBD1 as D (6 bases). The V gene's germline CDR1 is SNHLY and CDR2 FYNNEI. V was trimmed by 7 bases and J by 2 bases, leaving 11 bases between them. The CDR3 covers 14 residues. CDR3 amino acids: CASIGQMTNEKLFF. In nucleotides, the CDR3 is TGTGCCAGCATCGGACAGATGACTAATGAAAAACTGTTTTTT.

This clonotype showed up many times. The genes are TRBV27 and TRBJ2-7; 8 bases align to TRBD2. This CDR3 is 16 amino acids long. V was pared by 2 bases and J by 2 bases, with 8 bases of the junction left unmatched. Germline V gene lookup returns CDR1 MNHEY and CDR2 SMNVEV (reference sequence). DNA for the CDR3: TGTGCCAGCAGTTTAGCGCCGGGACTAGGCCCCTACGAGCAGTACTTC. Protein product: CASSLAPGLGPYEQYF.